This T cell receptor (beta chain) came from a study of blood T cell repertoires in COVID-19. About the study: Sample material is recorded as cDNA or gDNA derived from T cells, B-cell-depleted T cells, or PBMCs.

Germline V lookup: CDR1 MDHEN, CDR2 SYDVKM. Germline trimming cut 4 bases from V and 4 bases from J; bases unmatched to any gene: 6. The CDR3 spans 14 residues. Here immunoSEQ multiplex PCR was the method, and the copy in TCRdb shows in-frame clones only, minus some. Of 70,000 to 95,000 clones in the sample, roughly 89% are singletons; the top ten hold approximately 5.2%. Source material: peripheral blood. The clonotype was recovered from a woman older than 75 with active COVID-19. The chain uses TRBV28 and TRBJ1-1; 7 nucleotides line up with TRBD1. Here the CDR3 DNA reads TGTGCCAGCAGTTCACTCCAGGGGGTCACTGAAGCTTTCTTT. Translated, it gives CASSSLQGVTEAFF.